A single sample is the source of the 27 T cell receptor beta chains below, sequenced in a study of blood T cell repertoires in COVID-19. Here immunoSEQ multiplex PCR was the method, and the copy in TCRdb shows in-frame clones only, minus some. The repertoire holds 150,000 to 200,000 clones, almost 80% seen once, with around 16% in the top ten. The sample was peripheral blood. Every receptor here comes from a man aged 55-75 years with active or convalescent COVID-19.

The chain couples TRBV1 to TRBJ1-1. TRBV1 is shown as a pseudogene. CDR3 size: 18 residues. The CDR3 here is CTSSQFRVVEIVNTEAFF. DNA of the CDR3: TGCACCAGCAGCCAATTTCGGGTTGTGGAGATTGTGAACACTGAAGCTTTCTTT.

The J gene is TRBJ1-4, the V gene TRBV28, with D tentatively TRBD1 (5 bases). CDR1 and CDR2 (germline): MDHEN, SYDVKM. Trimming removed 9 bases at V and 4 bases at J, with 12 bases between. The CDR3 has 13 residues. The CDR3 DNA is TGTGCCAGTGACGTGGGGGGTAATGAAAAACTGTTTTTT. Amino acids: CASDVGGNEKLFF.

This chain links TRBV6-4 with TRBJ2-3, with 11 bases identical to TRBD2. From germline, CDR1 is MRHNA and CDR2 SNTAGT. Losses at the gene ends were 5 bases for V and 5 bases for J; bases not matched to a gene: 3. This CDR3 has 14 residues. The CDR3 region has the DNA TGTGCCAGCAGTACTAGCGGGAGCGGAGATACGCAGTATTTT. It specifies CASSTSGSGDTQYF.

V usage is TRBV13 and J usage is TRBJ2-7; D possibly corresponds to TRBD2 (5 bases). Germline CDR1 reads PRHDT; CDR2 reads FYEKMQ (reference sequence). This CDR3 is built from 17 residues. Trimming stripped 1 base from V and 1 base from J, with 17 bases between. In nucleotides, the CDR3 is TGTGCCAGCAGCTTAGATCCAATCGGAGGAGGTTCCTACGAGCAGTACTTC. Protein: CASSLDPIGGGSYEQYF.

The chain employs TRBV9 and TRBJ2-1; 8 bases fit TRBD2. Trimming removed 0 bases from V and 7 bases from J; junction bases left unmatched: 6. CDR1 SGDLS and CDR2 YYNGEE come from the germline V gene. The CDR3 loop spans 15 amino acids. The CDR3 DNA reads as TGTGCCAGCAGCGTAGTTGGGACTAGGGAGAATGAGCAGTTCTTC. Its protein is CASSVVGTRENEQFF.

This chain uses TRBV6-5 with TRBJ2-2; 8 bases line up with TRBD1. The germline gives CDR1 MNHEY, CDR2 SVGAGI. V trimming: 10 bases; J trimming: 4 bases; junction bases outside the gene matches: 11. The CDR3 extends over 15 amino acids. The CDR3 protein is CATRKQGEVTGELFF. CDR3 nucleotide sequence: TGTGCCACTCGGAAACAGGGGGAGGTCACCGGGGAGCTGTTTTTT.

J is TRBJ2-7 and V is TRBV6-5; the D gene is possibly TRBD2 (7 bases). This CDR3 spans 15 amino acids. Germline V gene sequence: CDR1 MNHEY, CDR2 SVGAGI. The V gene lost 0 bases and the J gene lost 5 bases, with 14 bases spanning the gap. The CDR3 is CASSYSRGGGHEQYF. The CDR3 bases are TGTGCCAGCAGTTACTCGAGGGGGGGTGGACACGAGCAGTACTTC.

This clone was seen ten or more times. The J gene is TRBJ1-6, the V gene TRBV7-3, with no clear D. Trimming took off 5 bases at V and 8 bases at J, with 16 bases between the two ends. Looked up from germline, CDR1 is SGHTA and CDR2 is FQGTGA. The CDR3 contains 15 residues. This CDR3 is CASSEQPGGDSPLHF. As DNA, the CDR3 is TGTGCCAGCAGCGAACAACCGGGAGGAGATTCACCCCTCCACTTT.

The chain joins TRBV2 to TRBJ1-5; 7 bases fit TRBD1. Germline V gives CDR1 SNHLY, CDR2 FYNNEI. The V and J ends lost 4 bases and 6 bases, in that order; junction bases with no gene match: 6. The CDR3 runs to 14 residues. CDR3 loop: CASSGEGGGQPQHF. CDR3 coding DNA: TGTGCCAGCAGTGGAGAAGGGGGCGGTCAGCCCCAGCATTTT.

The CDR3 DNA follows: TGTGCCACCAGTGATTTCGGTCCCTTGGGACAGGCCTACGAGCAGTACTTC. Protein sequence: CATSDFGPLGQAYEQYF. The rearrangement joins TRBV24-1 to TRBJ2-7, with 8 bases aligning to TRBD1. CDR1 is KGHDR, CDR2 SFDVKD, per germline. The CDR3 covers 17 residues. V shed 1 base and J 2 bases; nucleotides not matched to a gene: 9.

This clone appeared once. The chain combines TRBV7-3 with TRBJ1-2, with D possibly TRBD1 on 6 matching bases. Trimming took 5 bases from V and 9 from J, leaving 13 bases between them. The germline CDR1 and CDR2 sequences are SGHTA and FQGTGA. This CDR3 has 12 amino acids. The CDR3 coding sequence is TGTGCCAGCAGCCCCGACAGGAGGAGCTACACCTTC. It codes for CASSPDRRSYTF.

This chain links TRBV6-2 or TRBV6-3 with TRBJ2-1, with 9 positions matching TRBD2. Trimming took 6 bases from V and 4 from J; bases not matched to a gene: 7. Germline V gene data show CDR1 as MNHEY and CDR2 as SVGEGT. CDR3 length: 15 residues. In nucleotides, the CDR3 is TGTGCCAGCAGCCTTAGCGGGAGAGGTTACAATGAGCAGTTCTTC. Residues: CASSLSGRGYNEQFF.

This clone has only one observation. The chain uses TRBV4-3 and TRBJ2-7; the match to TRBD1 covers 10 bases. V was clipped by 0 bases and J by 0 bases; unmatched bases: 2. CDR1 is LGHNA, CDR2 YSLEER, per germline. This CDR3 has 16 residues. The CDR3 sequence: CASSQDDRGLSYEQYF. Here the CDR3 DNA reads TGCGCCAGCAGCCAAGATGACAGGGGGCTCTCCTACGAGCAGTACTTC.

J is TRBJ1-4 and V is TRBV15, with 8 bases that match TRBD1. CDR3 length: 14 residues. Germline CDR1 is LNHNV and CDR2 is YYDKDF (reference sequence). V gave up 5 bases and J gave up 2 bases; unmatched junction bases: 1. The CDR3 here is CATSQGATNEKLFF. In DNA, the CDR3 is TGTGCCACCAGCCAGGGGGCCACTAATGAAAAACTGTTTTTT.

This chain joins TRBV21-1 and TRBJ2-3; the table's D call, TRBD1, has no DNA check behind it. TRBV21-1 corresponds to a pseudogene. CDR3 length: 23 amino acids. CDR3 sequence: CASSKIAWLVRRRGTGPTDTQYF. The CDR3 nucleotides are TGTGCCAGCAGCAAAATTGCGTGGCTGGTGAGGCGGAGAGGGACAGGGCCCACAGATACGCAGTATTTT.

A remark on this clone: One base away lies a much larger clone, so this may be a sequencing read error. J is TRBJ2-2 and V is TRBV5-4, with TRBD2 identical over 7 bases. With 4 bases clipped from V and 2 bases from J, the junction kept 5 bases outside the gene matches. Germline values: CDR1 SGHNT, CDR2 YYREEE (reference sequence). The CDR3 has 15 amino acids. The CDR3 region has the DNA TGTGCCAGCAGCCCGGGACTATTAAACACCGGGGAGCTGTTTTTT. This sequence encodes CASSPGLLNTGELFF. The full variable domain, completed using reference TRBV5-4 and TRBJ2-2, is ETGVTQSPTHLIKTRGQQVTLRCSSQSGHNTVSWYQQALGQGPQFIFQYYREEENGRGNFPPRFSGLQFPNYSSELNVNALELDDSALYLCASSPGLLNTGELFFGEGSRLTVL.

The CDR3 DNA sequence: TGTGCCACCAGCAATCGACAGAGCTTGAACACTGAAGCTTTCTTT. Translating gives CATSNRQSLNTEAFF. This rearrangement joins TRBV15 to TRBJ1-1, with D perhaps TRBD1 (5 bases). The length of the CDR3 is 15 residues. Trimming stripped 4 bases from V and 0 bases from J, with 12 bases between. Germline V CDR1 and CDR2: LNHNV, YYDKDF (reference sequence).

About this clone: The same CDR3 is also encoded by other DNA sequences in this sample. The chain has TRBV12-5 and TRBJ2-7; TRBD1 agrees at 10 bases. The germline CDR1 and CDR2 sequences are LGHNT and FRNRAP. After removal of 1 base from V and 5 bases from J, the junction contained 2 bases not matched to a gene. The CDR3 length is 14 residues. The CDR3 DNA sequence: TGTGCTAGTGGTTTGGGACAGGGGGCCGACGAGCAGTACTTC. Protein sequence: CASGLGQGADEQYF.

V usage is TRBV7-8 and J usage is TRBJ2-7; 8 bases are shared with TRBD1. The ends lost 2 bases at V and 0 bases at J; junction bases unmatched: 0. Per germline, CDR1 SGHVS and CDR2 FQNEAQ. The CDR3 contains 14 residues. This CDR3 is CASSLQGASYEQYF. In nucleotides, the CDR3 is TGTGCCAGCAGCTTACAGGGGGCCTCCTACGAGCAGTACTTC.

V and J are TRBV28 and TRBJ2-7; D not resolved. Germline V gene lookup returns CDR1 MDHEN and CDR2 SYDVKM. V shed 5 bases and J shed 3 bases, with 11 bases lying between them. The CDR3 is 13 residues long. Here the CDR3 DNA reads TGTGCCAGCAGTGTCGACTCGTTCTACGAGCAGTACTTC. It yields the protein CASSVDSFYEQYF.

The chain has TRBV6-5 and TRBJ2-1, with 8 bases lining up with TRBD2. Germline V gene data show CDR1 as MNHEY and CDR2 as SVGAGI. The CDR3 loop spans 13 amino acids. Unmatched junction bases numbered 5, after V lost 6 bases and J lost 7 bases. The CDR3 DNA is TGTGCCAGCAGCGGGAGGGCCCGTAATGAGCAGTTCTTC. It specifies CASSGRARNEQFF.

As regards this clone: The junction departs from the called germline gene at one end, perhaps through a read error. The gene calls are TRBV4-2 and TRBJ2-7; 8 nucleotides align to TRBD2. Per germline, CDR1 LGHNA and CDR2 YNFKEQ. The CDR3 is made up of 14 amino acids. CDR3 DNA sequence: TGTGCCAGCAGCCAAGATTACGCCGGGAGGGCCGAGGACTTC. Protein product: CASSQDYAGRAEDF.

The sample holds a few counts of this clone. The chain carries TRBV30 and TRBJ2-7; 7 bases are a match to TRBD1. This CDR3 spans 15 amino acids. Germline V gene sequence: CDR1 GTSNPN, CDR2 SVGIG (reference sequence). V shed 1 base and J 0 bases; nucleotides not matched to a gene: 6. In DNA form, the CDR3 reads TGTGCCTGGAGTGGAGGGGGCGGGCTCTCCTACGAGCAGTACTTC. Amino acids: CAWSGGGGLSYEQYF.

J is TRBJ2-3 and V is TRBV9; a weak D match, TRBD2 (5 bases). The germline gives CDR1 SGDLS, CDR2 YYNGEE. V shed 4 bases and J shed 4 bases, with 10 bases lying between them. There are 13 residues in the CDR3. The DNA for the CDR3 is TGTGCCAGCAGCTCGAGGGCGGCAGATACGCAGTATTTT. Amino acids: CASSSRAADTQYF.

The V gene is TRBV24-1, the J gene TRBJ2-3; possible D gene TRBD2, 5 bases. The CDR3 covers 17 residues. V lost 3 bases and J 4 bases, leaving 19 bases between the germline ends. CDR1 and CDR2 (germline): KGHDR, SFDVKD. CDR3 region: CATSDRRADVVADTQYF. The CDR3 DNA follows: TGTGCCACCAGTGATAGGCGGGCTGATGTGGTGGCAGATACGCAGTATTTT.

The gene calls are TRBV6-6 and TRBJ2-7; 7 nucleotides match TRBD1. Losses at the gene ends were 6 bases for V and 6 bases for J; bases not matched to a gene: 11. CDR1 is MNHNY, CDR2 SVGAGI, per germline (reference sequence). This CDR3 spans 14 amino acids. The CDR3 protein is CASSYDRVLSEQYF. The CDR3 DNA reads TGTGCCAGCAGCTATGACAGGGTCCTCAGCGAGCAGTACTTC.

This sequence joins TRBV6-5 and TRBJ1-1; TRBD1 matches 7 bases. V shed 8 bases, J shed 6 bases, and the junction held 9 bases outside the gene matches. This CDR3 contains 13 residues. CDR1 and CDR2 from the germline V gene are MNHEY and SVGAGI. CDR3 amino acids: CASLGQSWAEAFF. In DNA, the CDR3 is TGTGCCAGCTTGGGACAGTCATGGGCTGAAGCTTTCTTT.